This T cell receptor beta chain appears in the sequencing data of a study of shared clonotypes between healthy human individuals. This table comes from immunoSEQ multiplex PCR, and its TCRdb copy is limited to in-frame clones, with some not included. The table has a few million clones, 85% to 95% seen once. Concerning this clone itself: At the DNA level, this CDR3 is encoded by other sequences in the same sample as well.

Trimming took 0 bases from V and 0 from J; bases not matched to a gene: 2. CDR3 length: 16 residues. Germline loops: CDR1 SGHRS, CDR2 YFSETQ. The sequence was obtained from a man aged 18 to 30 in good health. Some clones in this sample may be carry-over from other donors' samples. Material for sequencing was naive CD4+ T cells from PBMCs. Described subset: CD45RA+ positively selected. The chain couples TRBV5-1 to TRBJ2-2, with TRBD2 matching 7 bases. For the CDR3, the DNA is TGCGCCAGCAGCTTGGGGCTAGCGGCGAACACCGGGGAGCTGTTTTTT. Its protein product is CASSLGLAANTGELFF.